These 16 T cell receptor beta chains came from one sample sequenced in a study of glioma-infiltrating T cells after dendritic cell vaccination. The protocol was immunoSEQ multiplex PCR, while the TCRdb copy is restricted to in-frame clones and leaves out a portion. Here the sample spans 93,000 or so clones, more than 80% being singletons. This sample comprised blood, obtained before dendritic cell vaccination. These receptors originate from a human donor with glioblastoma.

V gene TRBV16 combines with J gene TRBJ2-7; the match to TRBD1 covers 9 bases. The CDR3 is 20 residues long. From germline, CDR1 is KGHSY and CDR2 FQNENV. Unmatched junction bases numbered 23, after V lost 6 bases and J lost 2 bases. The CDR3 DNA is TGTGCCAGCAGTCGCCCCGTCCTGACAGGGGGGCTATTGCCAACCTACGAGCAGTACTTC. As protein: CASSRPVLTGGLLPTYEQYF. The variable domain in full, with the rest retrieved from reference TRBV16 and TRBJ2-7, is GEEVAQTPKHLVRGEGQKAKLYCAPIKGHSYVFWYQQVLKNEFKFLISFQNENVFDETGMPKERFSAKCLPNSPCSLEIQATKLEDSAVYFCASSRPVLTGGLLPTYEQYFGPGTRLTVT.

The CDR3 bases are TGTGCCAGCAGCGTAGCGCTAGCGATACCTACGCAGTATTTT. The encoded protein is CASSVALAIPTQYF. The chain recombines TRBV9 with TRBJ2-3; possible D gene TRBD2, 6 bases. The V end was cut by 0 bases, the J end by 8 bases, with 13 bases between. Per germline, CDR1 SGDLS and CDR2 YYNGEE. The CDR3 sequence is 14 residues long.

This chain joins TRBV2 and TRBJ1-6; 7 positions agree with TRBD1. V was pared by 3 bases and J by 9 bases, with 5 bases of the junction left unmatched. CDR3 size: 14 residues. Germline assignment: CDR1 SNHLY and CDR2 FYNNEI. Written as DNA, the CDR3 is TGTGCCAGCAGTGATTACAGGGGAACTTCACCCCTCCACTTT. Protein product: CASSDYRGTSPLHF.

Only a few counts were recorded for this clone. CDR3 residues: CASSLTPRGHGYTF. The CDR3 DNA sequence: TGTGCCAGCAGCTTAACCCCCAGGGGTCATGGCTACACCTTC. This chain uses TRBV7-3 with TRBJ1-2; D perhaps matches TRBD1 (6 bases). V shed 0 bases and J shed 6 bases, with 11 bases lying between them. The CDR3 length is 14 residues. CDR1 is SGHTA and CDR2 is FQGTGA in the germline V gene.

V is TRBV30 and J is TRBJ2-3; TRBD2 aligns across 10 bases. Per germline, CDR1 GTSNPN and CDR2 SVGIG (reference sequence). The CDR3 totals 15 residues. The ends lost 4 bases at V and 2 bases at J; junction bases unmatched: 6. This chain's CDR3 is CAWKGLAGVTDTQYF. The CDR3 DNA follows: TGTGCCTGGAAGGGGCTAGCGGGGGTCACAGATACGCAGTATTTT.

V is TRBV30 and J is TRBJ2-7; TRBD2 matches at 8 bases. The CDR3 length is 13 residues. The J segment lost 3 bases and the V segment lost 3 bases, leaving 4 bases of the junction unmatched. Germline V gene lookup returns CDR1 GTSNPN and CDR2 SVGIG (reference sequence). The CDR3 DNA follows: TGTGCCTGGAGGTCCCTAGCGGGCTACGAGCAGTACTTC. It encodes CAWRSLAGYEQYF.

The rearrangement links TRBV6-6 to TRBJ2-1, with TRBD2 as a possible D gene (5 bases). Germline CDR1 reads MNHNY; CDR2 reads SVGAGI (reference sequence). CDR3 length equals 13 residues. This CDR3 is CAVNRGLNNEQFF. The CDR3 DNA is TGTGCGGTGAATCGAGGGCTAAACAATGAGCAGTTCTTC.

This clone has a single count. The chain carries TRBV4-2 and TRBJ1-2; 8 bases fit TRBD1. The CDR3 has 15 residues. Germline values: CDR1 LGHNA, CDR2 YNFKEQ. Losses at the gene ends were 1 base for V and 7 bases for J; bases not matched to a gene: 8. The CDR3, as DNA: TGTGCCAGCAGCCAAGTTGGGTCTCAGGGGGCTGGCTACACCTTC. The encoded protein is CASSQVGSQGAGYTF.

In this sample, this clone turned up a few times. The rearrangement uses TRBV10-3 and TRBJ1-2; the D is unclear. With 6 bases removed from V and 1 base from J, the gap between germline ends came to 12 bases. CDR1 ENHRY and CDR2 SYGVKD come from the germline V gene. The CDR3 runs 14 residues. CDR3 loop: CAISRGVLNYGYTF. For the CDR3, the DNA is TGTGCCATCAGCCGCGGGGTCCTTAACTATGGCTACACCTTC.

The genes are TRBV30 and TRBJ2-7; 7 nucleotides align to TRBD1. Unmatched junction bases numbered 5, after V lost 0 bases and J lost 0 bases. The CDR3 contains 15 residues. Germline loops: CDR1 GTSNPN, CDR2 SVGIG (reference sequence). CDR3 bases: TGTGCCTGGAGTGTTCTTGGGACAGTCTCCTACGAGCAGTACTTC. The encoded protein is CAWSVLGTVSYEQYF.

This clone is a singleton in its sample. The chain employs TRBV20-1 and TRBJ2-7; TRBD1 matches 9 bases. Germline CDR1 and CDR2: DFQATT and SNEGSKA (reference sequence). There are 11 residues in the CDR3. Losses at the gene ends were 5 bases for V and 12 bases for J; bases not matched to a gene: 8. This CDR3 reads CSAARDRVAYF. The DNA for the CDR3 is TGCAGTGCTGCCCGGGACAGGGTGGCGTACTTC.

V is TRBV7-9 and J is TRBJ2-2, with 9 bases that match TRBD1. V lost 5 bases and J lost 6; bases outside the gene matches: 13. Germline lookup yields CDR1 SEHNR and CDR2 FQNEAQ (reference sequence). The CDR3 runs to 17 residues. The CDR3 sequence is CASSPQHRDRASGELFF. CDR3 sequence (DNA): TGTGCCAGCAGCCCACAGCACCGGGACAGGGCTTCCGGGGAGCTGTTTTTT.

This clone was seen a single time. An end of the junction differs from the germline gene, which may be a read error. This chain joins TRBV5-1 and TRBJ2-1; 11 bases line up with TRBD2. The germline V gene has CDR1 SGHRS and CDR2 YFSETQ. This CDR3 spans 15 amino acids. The DNA of the CDR3 is TGCGCCAGCACCTTGGTAGCGGGGGGGGACAATGAGCAGTTCTTC. Amino acid sequence: CASTLVAGGDNEQFF.

V and J are TRBV10-3 and TRBJ2-7; 7 bases fit TRBD1. From germline, CDR1 is ENHRY and CDR2 SYGVKD. The CDR3 consists of 14 residues. V trimming: 5 bases; J trimming: 0 bases; junction bases outside the gene matches: 4. CDR3 region: CAISQPGGSYEQYF. The CDR3 DNA reads as TGTGCCATCAGTCAACCAGGGGGCTCCTACGAGCAGTACTTC.

About this clone: This same CDR3 is encoded by further DNA sequences in the sample. This sequence joins TRBV6-1 and TRBJ2-2; maybe TRBD2 (7 bases). Trimming removed 3 bases at V and 5 bases at J, with 16 bases between. Germline V gene lookup returns CDR1 MNHNS and CDR2 SASEGT. This CDR3 is built from 16 residues. The CDR3, as DNA: TGTGCCAGCAGTGACAGCGTTAGGGGGGGTACCGGGGAGCTGTTTTTT. This translates into CASSDSVRGGTGELFF.

The J gene is TRBJ1-1, the V gene TRBV6-5; maybe TRBD1 (6 bases). Germline loops: CDR1 MNHEY, CDR2 SVGAGI. This CDR3 comprises 14 residues. V was shortened by 6 bases and J by 7 bases, with 18 bases between the two germline ends. This chain's CDR3 is CASSPGGESREAFF. CDR3 bases: TGTGCCAGCAGCCCGGGGGGCGAAAGCCGTGAAGCTTTCTTT.